This entry concerns a single TCR beta chain. This entry comes from a study of blood T cell repertoires in COVID-19. Authors' methods: Estimated nucleated cell counts came from reference gene primer amplification. Sequencing was performed with immunoSEQ multiplex PCR; in TCRdb, only in-frame clones are kept and a portion is missing. Clone size and V and J calls were adopted from that table, with D and trimming inferred from the DNA. The sample lists 150,000 or so clones; around 87% were seen once. The sequencing input was peripheral blood. This clonotype was obtained from a woman in her forties with acute or convalescent COVID-19.

The CDR3 region has the DNA TGTGCCAGCAGCCCACTGCCACAAGGAAGAGGATACAGCAATCAGCCCCAGCATTTT. This sequence encodes CASSPLPQGRGYSNQPQHF. The V call is TRBV7-2, the J call TRBJ1-5; the D is unclear. The V gene lost 5 bases and the J gene lost 1 base, with 24 bases spanning the gap. Germline assignment: CDR1 SGHTA and CDR2 FQGNSA. The length of the CDR3 is 19 residues.